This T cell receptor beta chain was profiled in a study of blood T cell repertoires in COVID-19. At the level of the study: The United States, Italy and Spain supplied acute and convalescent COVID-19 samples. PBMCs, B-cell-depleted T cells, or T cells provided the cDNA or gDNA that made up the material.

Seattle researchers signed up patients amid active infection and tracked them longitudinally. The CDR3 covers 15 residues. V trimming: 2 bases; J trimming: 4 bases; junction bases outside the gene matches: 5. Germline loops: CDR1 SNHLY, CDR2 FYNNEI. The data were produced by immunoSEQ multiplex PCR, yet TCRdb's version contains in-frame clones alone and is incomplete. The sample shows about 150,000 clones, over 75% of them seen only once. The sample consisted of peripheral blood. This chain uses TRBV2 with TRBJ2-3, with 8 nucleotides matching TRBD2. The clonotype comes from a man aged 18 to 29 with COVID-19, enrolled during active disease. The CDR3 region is CASSERAGGADTQYF. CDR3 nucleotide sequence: TGTGCCAGCAGTGAAAGGGCGGGAGGAGCAGATACGCAGTATTTT. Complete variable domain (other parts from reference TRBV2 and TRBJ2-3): EPEVTQTPSHQVTQMGQEVILRCVPISNHLYFYWYRQILGQKVEFLVSFYNNEISEKSEIFDDQFSVERPDGSNFTLKIRSTKLEDSAMYFCASSERAGGADTQYFGPGTRLTVL.